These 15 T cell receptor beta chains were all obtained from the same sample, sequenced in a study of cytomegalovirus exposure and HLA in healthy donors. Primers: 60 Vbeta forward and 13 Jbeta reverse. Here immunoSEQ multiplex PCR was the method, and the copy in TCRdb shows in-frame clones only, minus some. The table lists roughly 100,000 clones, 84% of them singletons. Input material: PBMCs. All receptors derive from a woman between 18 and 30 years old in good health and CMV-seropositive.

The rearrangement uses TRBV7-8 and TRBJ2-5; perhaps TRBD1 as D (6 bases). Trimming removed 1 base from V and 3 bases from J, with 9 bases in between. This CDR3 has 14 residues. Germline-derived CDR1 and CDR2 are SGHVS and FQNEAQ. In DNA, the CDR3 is TGTGCCAGCAGCTTAGACAGGGTGGAAGAGACCCAGTACTTC. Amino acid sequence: CASSLDRVEETQYF.

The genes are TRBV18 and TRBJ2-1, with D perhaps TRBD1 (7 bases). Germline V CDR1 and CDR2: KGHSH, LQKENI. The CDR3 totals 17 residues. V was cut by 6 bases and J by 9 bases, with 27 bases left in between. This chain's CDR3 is CASSQWLARGESSEQFF. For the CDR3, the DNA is TGTGCCAGCTCCCAATGGCTCGCCAGGGGGGAATCCAGTGAGCAGTTCTTC. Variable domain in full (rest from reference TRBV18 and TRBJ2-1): NAGVMQNPRHLVRRRGQEARLRCSPMKGHSHVYWYRQLPEEGLKFMVYLQKENIIDESGMPKERFSAEFPKEGPSILRIQQVVRGDSAAYFCASSQWLARGESSEQFFGPGTRLTVL.

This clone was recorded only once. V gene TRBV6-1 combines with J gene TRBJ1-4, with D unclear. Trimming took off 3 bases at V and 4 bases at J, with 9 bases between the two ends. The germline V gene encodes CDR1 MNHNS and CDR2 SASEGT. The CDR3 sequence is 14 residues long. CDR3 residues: CASSEAGGNEKLFF. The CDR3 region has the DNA TGTGCCAGCAGTGAGGCAGGAGGTAATGAAAAACTGTTTTTT.

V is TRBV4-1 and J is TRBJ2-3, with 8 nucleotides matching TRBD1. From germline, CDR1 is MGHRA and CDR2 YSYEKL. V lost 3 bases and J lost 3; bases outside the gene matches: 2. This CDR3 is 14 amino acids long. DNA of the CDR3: TGCGCCAGCAGCCAGAGACAGGGGACAGATACGCAGTATTTT. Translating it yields CASSQRQGTDTQYF.

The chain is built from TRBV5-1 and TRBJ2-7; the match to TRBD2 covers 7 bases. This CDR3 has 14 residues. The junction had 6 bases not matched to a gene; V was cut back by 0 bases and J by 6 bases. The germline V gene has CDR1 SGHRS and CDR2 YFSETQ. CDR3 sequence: CASSLEAGAGEQYF. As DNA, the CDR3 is TGCGCCAGCAGCTTGGAGGCGGGAGCGGGCGAGCAGTACTTC.

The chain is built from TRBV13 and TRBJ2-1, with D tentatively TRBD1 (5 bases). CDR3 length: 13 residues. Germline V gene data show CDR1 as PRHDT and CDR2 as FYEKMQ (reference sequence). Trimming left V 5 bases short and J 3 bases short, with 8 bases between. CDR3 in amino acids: CASSTTGYNEQFF. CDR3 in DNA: TGTGCCAGCAGCACTACAGGCTACAATGAGCAGTTCTTC.

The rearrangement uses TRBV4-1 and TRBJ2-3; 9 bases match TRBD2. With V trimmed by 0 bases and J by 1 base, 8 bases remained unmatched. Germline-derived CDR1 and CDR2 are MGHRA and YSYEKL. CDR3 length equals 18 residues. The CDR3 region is CASSQERPSGMGTDTQYF. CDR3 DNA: TGCGCCAGCAGCCAAGAACGGCCTAGCGGGATGGGCACAGATACGCAGTATTTT.

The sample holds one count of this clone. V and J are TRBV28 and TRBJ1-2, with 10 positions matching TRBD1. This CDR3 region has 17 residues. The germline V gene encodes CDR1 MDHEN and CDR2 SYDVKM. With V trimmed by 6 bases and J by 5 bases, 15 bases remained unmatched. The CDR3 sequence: CASRPPLGQGVWYGYTF. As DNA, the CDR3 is TGTGCCAGCAGGCCACCTCTCGGACAGGGGGTATGGTATGGCTACACCTTC.

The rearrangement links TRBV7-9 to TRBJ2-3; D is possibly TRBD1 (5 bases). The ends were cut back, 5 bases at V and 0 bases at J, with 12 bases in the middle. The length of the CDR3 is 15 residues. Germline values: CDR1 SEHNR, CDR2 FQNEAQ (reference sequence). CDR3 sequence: CASSPTGFSTDTQYF. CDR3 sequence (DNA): TGTGCCAGCAGCCCCACAGGTTTTAGCACAGATACGCAGTATTTT.

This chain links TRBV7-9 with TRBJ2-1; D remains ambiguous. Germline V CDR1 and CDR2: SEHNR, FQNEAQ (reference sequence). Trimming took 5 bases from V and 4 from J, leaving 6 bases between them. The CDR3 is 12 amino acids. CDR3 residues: CASSAEYNEQFF. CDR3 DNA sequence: TGTGCCAGCAGCGCCGAGTACAATGAGCAGTTCTTC.

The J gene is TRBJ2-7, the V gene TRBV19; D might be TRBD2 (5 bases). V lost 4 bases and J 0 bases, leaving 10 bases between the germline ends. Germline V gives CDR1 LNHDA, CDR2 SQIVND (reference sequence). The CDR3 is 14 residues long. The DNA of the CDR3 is TGTGCCAGTAGTAGGAGGCCTCTCTCCTACGAGCAGTACTTC. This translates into CASSRRPLSYEQYF.

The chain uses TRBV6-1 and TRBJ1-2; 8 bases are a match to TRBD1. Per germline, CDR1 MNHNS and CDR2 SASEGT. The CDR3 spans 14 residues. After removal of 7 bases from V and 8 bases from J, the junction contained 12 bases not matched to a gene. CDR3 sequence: CASNLDRGRLGYTF. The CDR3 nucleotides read TGTGCCAGCAACCTAGACAGGGGCCGTCTGGGCTACACCTTC.

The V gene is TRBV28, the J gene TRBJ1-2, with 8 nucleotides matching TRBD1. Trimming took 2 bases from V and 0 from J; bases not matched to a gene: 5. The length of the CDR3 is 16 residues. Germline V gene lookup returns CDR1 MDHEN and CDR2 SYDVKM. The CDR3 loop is CASSLPWTGPNYGYTF. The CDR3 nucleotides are TGTGCCAGCAGTTTACCTTGGACAGGGCCTAACTATGGCTACACCTTC.

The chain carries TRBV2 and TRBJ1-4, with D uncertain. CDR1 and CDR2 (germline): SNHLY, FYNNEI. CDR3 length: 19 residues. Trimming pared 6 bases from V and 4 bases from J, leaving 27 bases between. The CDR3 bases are TGTGCCAGCAGCCCGACTAGTTACAGCTTTAGTCGGGATAATGAAAAACTGTTTTTT. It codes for CASSPTSYSFSRDNEKLFF.

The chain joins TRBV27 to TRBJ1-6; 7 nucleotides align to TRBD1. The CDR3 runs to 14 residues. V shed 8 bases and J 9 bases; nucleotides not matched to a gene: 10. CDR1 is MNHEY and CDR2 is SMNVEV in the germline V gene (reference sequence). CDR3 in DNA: TGTGCCAGCGGCGAGACAGGGTTTCTTTCACCCCTCCACTTT. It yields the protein CASGETGFLSPLHF.